This T cell receptor (beta chain) emerged from a study of memory CD4+ T cells and cytomegalovirus serostatus (dated by TCRdb to about 2019). Context from the whole study: The approximately 35 healthy Belgian adults in the cohort included 9 who were CMV seropositive and 24 who were CMV seronegative. To replicate a published TCR-based CMV serostatus classifier, the researchers sequenced the CD4+ memory TCRbeta repertoires of a Belgian cohort whose cytomegalovirus serostatus was known. General study outcomes and caveats: Only CD4+CD45RO+ memory cells were sequenced, in contrast to the original study, which included naive and memory CD4+ and CD8+ populations. CMV serostatus prediction reached a median bootstrapped AUC of 0.95 with the original framework and around 0.91 with a US-trained random forest. The original-framework classifier achieved a median bootstrapped AUC of about 0.95 with a 95% CI of 0.76-1.00 on the Belgian cohort. Of around 160 previously reported CMV-associated TCRbeta sequences, 60 to 85 appeared in the CD4+ memory repertoires, each in one to five individuals. The results were read as suggesting that the CMV-associated TCR signature is, for the most part, present in the CD4+ memory repertoire.

Its CDR3 holds 14 amino acids, cysteine through phenylalanine. Kept here is only the CDR3 DNA, which spans 42 bases and is read in frame from base 1. CDR1 SGHAT and CDR2 FQDESV were looked up in the germline V gene (reference sequence). The junction carries 9 bases between V and J, which are trimmed by 3 bases and 2 bases respectively. In the case of this clone: It lacks a known antigen. Within one base of it there is no much larger clone, and no base qualities were kept.

A FACSAria II was used to sort memory CD4+ T cells, defined as single viable CD3+CD4+CD8-CD45RO+ cells. To determine CMV serostatus, a Roche Elecsys assay was used that detects serum IgG against CMV pp150, pp28, p38 and p52. After the samples were thawed, total CD4+ T cells were enriched through positive selection using CD4 magnetic microbeads. The samples came from a different study that was designed specifically to examine the CD4+ T cell memory repertoire. Following standard operating procedures, peripheral blood mononuclear cells were isolated and cryopreserved, while serum was kept at -80 degrees C. The staining used CD3-PerCP (BW264/56), CD4-APC (RPA-T4), CD45RO-PE (UCHT1) and CD8-Pacific Orange (3B5) antibodies, and Sytox blue was used to exclude non-viable cells. The Quick-DNA Microprep Kit was used to extract genomic DNA from the sorted cells. Amplification of TCRbeta DNA was done with the immunoSEQ hsTCRbeta kit, following the protocol from the manufacturer. An Illumina MiSeq instrument was used to sequence the TCRbeta libraries. On the authors' methods: Removing out-of-frame sequences left 2,204,828 distinct TCRbeta sequences, an average of roughly 67,000 per individual. Each individual was scored by the count of around 160 previously reported CMV-associated TCRbeta sequences and the total productive distinct TCRbeta count. A beta-binomial model was reimplemented in Python, and scikit-learn random forests with default parameters were trained on data from the US cohort. On the Belgian cohort, classifier performance was reported as the median AUC, along with percentile confidence intervals, across 10,000 bootstrap iterations. TCRdb obtained this table from immuneACCESS and retained in-frame rearrangements with V and J assigned. These tables miss some clones; where compared with another copy, unresolved V genes account for less than half of the shortfall, and the remainder is unexplained. That table supplies the V and J calls and clone size; D and trimming were determined from the DNA. Counted in this sample were 30,000 to 40,000 clones; approximately 76% of them appeared once. The ten largest clones represent 0.5% to 0.8% of the sample.

This clonotype was sampled from an adult in good health and CMV-seronegative. Some clones in this sample may be carry-over from other donors' samples. The chain uses TRBV11-1 and TRBJ2-3; there is no confident call for the D gene. What was sequenced was memory CD4+ T cells from blood. The DNA is TGTGCCAGCAGCTTCTGGGCCCACACAGATACGCAGTATTTT. Translated, this gives CASSFWAHTDTQYF.